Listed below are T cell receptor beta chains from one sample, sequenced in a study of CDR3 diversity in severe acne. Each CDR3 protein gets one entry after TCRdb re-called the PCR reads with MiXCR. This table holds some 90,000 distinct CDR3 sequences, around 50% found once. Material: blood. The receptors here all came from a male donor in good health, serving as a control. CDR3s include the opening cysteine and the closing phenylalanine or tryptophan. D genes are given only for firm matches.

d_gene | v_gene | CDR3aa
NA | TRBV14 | CATDPKWGVHYGYTF
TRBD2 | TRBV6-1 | CASKAGGYNEQFF
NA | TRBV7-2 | CASSLEPGASNQPQHF
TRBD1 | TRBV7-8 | CASSLGSGTESYEQYF
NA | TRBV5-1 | CASSLGATGYETQYF
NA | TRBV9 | CASSVGGDTF
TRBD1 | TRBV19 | CASSPGQGRSGYTF
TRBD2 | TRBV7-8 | CASSLSGGIGSNEQFF
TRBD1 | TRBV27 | CASSFGTGLSREQYF
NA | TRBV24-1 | CATSDRTGSYYGYTF
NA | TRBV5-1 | CASSLGGGLGQAFF
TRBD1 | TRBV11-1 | CASSLPIGQGFHEQYF
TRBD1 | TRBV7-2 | CASSRMTGEQYF
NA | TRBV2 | CASSDRVNNEQFF
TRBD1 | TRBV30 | CAWDRGKETQYF
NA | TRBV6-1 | CASSPGLLTYEQYF
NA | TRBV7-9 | CASSLTNQETQYF
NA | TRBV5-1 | CASRSGPEAFF
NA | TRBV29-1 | CSVEDGAAALYEQYF
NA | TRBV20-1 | CSATSRRGTEAFF
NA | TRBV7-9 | CASSLVGTPESSYEQYF
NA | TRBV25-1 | CASIKTEWLPQHF
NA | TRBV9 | CASSDPRGSTLSGNTVYF
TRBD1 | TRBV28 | CASSPPGTGNEKLFF
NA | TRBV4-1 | CASREIRYDEQYF
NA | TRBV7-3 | CASSERDTNSPLHF
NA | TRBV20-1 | CSARGVYEQYF
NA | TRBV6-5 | CASSPLTNYGYTF
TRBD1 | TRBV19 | CAGLDRGHTGELFF
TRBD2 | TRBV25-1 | CASSVEPSGAYNEQFF
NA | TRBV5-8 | CASSYVATGELFF
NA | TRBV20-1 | CSAKLQACSNQPQHF
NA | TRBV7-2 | CASSLFYDQPQHF
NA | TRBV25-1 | CASRPRVLRGLGGYTF
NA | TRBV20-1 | CSAIGPLKVEKLFF
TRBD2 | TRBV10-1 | CASAGLAGYEQYF
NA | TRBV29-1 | CSVDLVGKETQYF
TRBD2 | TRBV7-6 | CASSPGGTQYF
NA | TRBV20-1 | CSAKVPGQPNTEAFF
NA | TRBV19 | CATGRARGTEAFF
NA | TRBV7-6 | CASSLGSEWGNEQYF
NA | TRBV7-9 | CASSLAAGQGNQPQHF
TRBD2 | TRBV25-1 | CASRGGRLYTGGLFF
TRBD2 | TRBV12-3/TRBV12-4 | CASSFGPGLAGGPAPYEQYF
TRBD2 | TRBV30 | CARAGGSDTQYF
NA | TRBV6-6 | CASSYSQGNYGYTF
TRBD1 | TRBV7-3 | CASSSGGTGYEQYF
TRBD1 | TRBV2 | CASTGQVTYEQYF
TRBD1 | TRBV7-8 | CASSDRGYLPQHF
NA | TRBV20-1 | CSPRVGAVNTEAFF
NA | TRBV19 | CASSTIGGYEQYF
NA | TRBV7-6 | CASSLYENTGELFF
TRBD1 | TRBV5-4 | CASSSGTGEVDNQPQHF
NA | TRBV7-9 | CASSFDSGEWAGIGYTF
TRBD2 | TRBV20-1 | CSAVRTSGSGGQFF
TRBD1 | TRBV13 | CASSLGQAGNTIYF
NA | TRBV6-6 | CASSYGRGGVGNYGYTF